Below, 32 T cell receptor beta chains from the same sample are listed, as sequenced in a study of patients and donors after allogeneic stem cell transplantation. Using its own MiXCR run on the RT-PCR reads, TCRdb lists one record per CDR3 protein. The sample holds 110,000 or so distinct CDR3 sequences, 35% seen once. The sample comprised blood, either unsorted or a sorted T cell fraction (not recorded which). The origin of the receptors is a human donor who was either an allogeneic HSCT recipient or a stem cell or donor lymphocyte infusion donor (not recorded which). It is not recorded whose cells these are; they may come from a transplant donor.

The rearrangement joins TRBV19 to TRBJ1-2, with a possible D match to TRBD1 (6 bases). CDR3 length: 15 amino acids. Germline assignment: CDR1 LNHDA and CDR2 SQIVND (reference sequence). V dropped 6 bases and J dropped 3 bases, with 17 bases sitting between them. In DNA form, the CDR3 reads TGTGCCAGTAGGTTCCTCAGGGGCCAAGACTATGGCTACACCTTC. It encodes CASRFLRGQDYGYTF.

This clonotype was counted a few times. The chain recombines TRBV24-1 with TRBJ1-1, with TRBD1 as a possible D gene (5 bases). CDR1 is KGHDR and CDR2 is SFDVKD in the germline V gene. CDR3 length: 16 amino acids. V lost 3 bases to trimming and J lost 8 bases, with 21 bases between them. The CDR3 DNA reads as TGTGCCACCAGTGATAAGATCGACAGCAAACTACTCGAAGCTTTCTTT. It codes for CATSDKIDSKLLEAFF.

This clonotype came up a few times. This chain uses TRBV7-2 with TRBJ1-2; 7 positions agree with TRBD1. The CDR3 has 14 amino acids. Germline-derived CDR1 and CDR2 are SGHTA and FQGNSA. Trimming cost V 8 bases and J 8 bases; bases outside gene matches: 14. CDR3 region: CASSIRDRPLGYTF. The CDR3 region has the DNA TGTGCCAGCTCTATCCGGGACAGACCTTTAGGCTACACCTTC.

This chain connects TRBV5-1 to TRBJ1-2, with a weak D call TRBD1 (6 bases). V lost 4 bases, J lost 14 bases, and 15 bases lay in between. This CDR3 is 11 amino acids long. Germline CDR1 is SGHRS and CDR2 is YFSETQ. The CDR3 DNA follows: TGCGCCAGCAGCGATCCAGGGGCCACTACCTTC. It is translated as CASSDPGATTF.

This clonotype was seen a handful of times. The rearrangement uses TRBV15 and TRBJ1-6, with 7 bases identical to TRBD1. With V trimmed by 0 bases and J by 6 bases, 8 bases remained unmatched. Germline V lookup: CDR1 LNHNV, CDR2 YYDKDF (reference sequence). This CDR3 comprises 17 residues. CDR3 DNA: TGTGCCACCAGCAGAGATCCGGCAGGGGGGATTAATTCACCCCTCCACTTT. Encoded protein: CATSRDPAGGINSPLHF.

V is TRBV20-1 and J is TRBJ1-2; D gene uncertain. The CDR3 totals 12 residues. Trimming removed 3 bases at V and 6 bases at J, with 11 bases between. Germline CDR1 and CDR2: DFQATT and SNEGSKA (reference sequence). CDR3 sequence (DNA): TGCAGTGCTAGTAGGGTCCTAAATGGCTACACCTTC. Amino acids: CSASRVLNGYTF.

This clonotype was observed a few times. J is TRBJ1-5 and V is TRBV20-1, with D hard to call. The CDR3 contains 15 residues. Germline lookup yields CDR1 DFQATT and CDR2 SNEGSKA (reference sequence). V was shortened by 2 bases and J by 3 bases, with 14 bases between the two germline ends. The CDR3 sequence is CSARPMSRVNQPQHF. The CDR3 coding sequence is TGCAGTGCTAGACCCATGAGCCGCGTCAATCAGCCCCAGCATTTT.

Here the CDR3 DNA reads TGTGCCAGCTCACCATACCCCTACGAGCAGTACTTC. Translated, it gives CASSPYPYEQYF. The V call is TRBV18, the J call TRBJ2-7; D unclear. This CDR3 contains 12 residues. Trimming cost V 2 bases and J 2 bases, with 4 bases left between them. In germline, CDR1 is KGHSH, CDR2 LQKENI.

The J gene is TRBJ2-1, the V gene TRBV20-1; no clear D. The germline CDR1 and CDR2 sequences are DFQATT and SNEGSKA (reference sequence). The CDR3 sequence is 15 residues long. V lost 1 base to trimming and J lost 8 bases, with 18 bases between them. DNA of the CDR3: TGCAGTGCTAGAGTGGAGCTTGCCGATGACCATGAGCAGTTCTTC. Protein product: CSARVELADDHEQFF.

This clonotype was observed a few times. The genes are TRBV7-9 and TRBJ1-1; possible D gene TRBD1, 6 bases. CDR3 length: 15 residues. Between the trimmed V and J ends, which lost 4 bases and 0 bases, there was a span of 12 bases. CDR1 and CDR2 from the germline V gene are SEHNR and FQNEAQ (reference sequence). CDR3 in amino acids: CASSYQGLMNTEAFF. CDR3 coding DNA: TGTGCCAGCAGCTACCAGGGGTTAATGAACACTGAAGCTTTCTTT. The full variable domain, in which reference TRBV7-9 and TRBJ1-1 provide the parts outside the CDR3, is DTGVSQNPRHKITKRGQNVTFRCDPISEHNRLYWYRQTLGQGPEFLTYFQNEAQLEKSRLLSDRFSAERPKGSFSTLEIQRTEQGDSAMYLCASSYQGLMNTEAFFGQGTRLTVV.

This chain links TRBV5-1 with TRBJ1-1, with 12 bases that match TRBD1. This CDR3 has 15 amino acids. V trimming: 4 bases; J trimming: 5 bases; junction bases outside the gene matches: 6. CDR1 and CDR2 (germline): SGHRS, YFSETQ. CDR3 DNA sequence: TGCGCCAGCAGCGTCTGGGACAGGGGGCTAACTGAAGCTTTCTTT. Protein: CASSVWDRGLTEAFF. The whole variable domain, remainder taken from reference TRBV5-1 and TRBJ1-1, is KAGVTQTPRYLIKTRGQQVTLSCSPISGHRSVSWYQQTPGQGLQFLFEYFSETQRNKGNFPGRFSGRQFSNSRSEMNVSTLELGDSALYLCASSVWDRGLTEAFFGQGTRLTVV.

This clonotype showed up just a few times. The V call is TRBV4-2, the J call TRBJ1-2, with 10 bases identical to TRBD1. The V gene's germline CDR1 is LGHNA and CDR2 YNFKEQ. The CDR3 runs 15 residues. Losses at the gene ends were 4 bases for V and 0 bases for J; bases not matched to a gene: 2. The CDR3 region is CASSPGQGPNYGYTF. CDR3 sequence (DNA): TGTGCCAGCAGCCCGGGACAGGGGCCTAACTATGGCTACACCTTC.

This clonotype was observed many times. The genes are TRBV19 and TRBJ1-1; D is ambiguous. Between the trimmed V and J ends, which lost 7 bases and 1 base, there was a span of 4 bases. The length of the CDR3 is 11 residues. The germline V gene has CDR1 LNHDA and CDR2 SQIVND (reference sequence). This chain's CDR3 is CASTRNTEAFF. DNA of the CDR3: TGTGCCAGTACCAGGAACACTGAAGCTTTCTTT. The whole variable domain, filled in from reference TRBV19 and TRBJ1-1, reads DGGITQSPKYLFRKEGQNVTLSCEQNLNHDAMYWYRQDPGQGLRLIYYSQIVNDFQKGDIAEGYSVSREKKESFPLTVTSAQKNPTAFYLCASTRNTEAFFGQGTRLTVV.

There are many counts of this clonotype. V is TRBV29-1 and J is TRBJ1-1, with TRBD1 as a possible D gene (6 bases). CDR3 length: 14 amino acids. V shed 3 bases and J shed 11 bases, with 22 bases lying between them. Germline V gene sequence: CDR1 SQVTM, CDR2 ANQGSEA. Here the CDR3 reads CSVDGGPGVPNAFF. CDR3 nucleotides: TGCAGCGTTGATGGGGGCCCAGGGGTACCTAACGCTTTCTTT.

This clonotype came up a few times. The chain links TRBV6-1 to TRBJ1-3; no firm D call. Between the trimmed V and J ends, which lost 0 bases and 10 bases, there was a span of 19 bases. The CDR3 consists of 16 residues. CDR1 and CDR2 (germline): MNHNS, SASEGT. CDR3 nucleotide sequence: TGTGCCAGCAGTGAAGCTTGGGGAGGCGGACTCTCGACCATATATTTT. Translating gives CASSEAWGGGLSTIYF.

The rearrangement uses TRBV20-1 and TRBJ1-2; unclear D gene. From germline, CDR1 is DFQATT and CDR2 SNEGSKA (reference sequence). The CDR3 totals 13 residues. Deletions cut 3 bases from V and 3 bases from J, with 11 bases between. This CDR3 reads CSASGDLHYGYTF. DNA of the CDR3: TGCAGTGCTAGTGGGGATTTACACTATGGCTACACCTTC.

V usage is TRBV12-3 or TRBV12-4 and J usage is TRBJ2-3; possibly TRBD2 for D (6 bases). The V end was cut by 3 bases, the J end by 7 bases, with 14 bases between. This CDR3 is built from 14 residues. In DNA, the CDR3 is TGTGCCAGCAGTTTGATGCGGGGTTCAAATACGCAGTATTTT. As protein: CASSLMRGSNTQYF.

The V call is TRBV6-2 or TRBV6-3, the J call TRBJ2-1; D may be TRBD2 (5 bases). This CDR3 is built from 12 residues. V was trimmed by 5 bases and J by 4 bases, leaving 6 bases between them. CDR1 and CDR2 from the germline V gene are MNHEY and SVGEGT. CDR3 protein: CASSQRYNEQFF. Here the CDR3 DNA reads TGTGCCAGCAGTCAGCGGTACAATGAGCAGTTCTTC.

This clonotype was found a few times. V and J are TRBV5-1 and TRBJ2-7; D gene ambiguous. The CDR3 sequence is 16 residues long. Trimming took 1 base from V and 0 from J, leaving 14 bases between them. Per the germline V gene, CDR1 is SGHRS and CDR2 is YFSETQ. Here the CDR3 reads CASSLIGSPRSYEQYF. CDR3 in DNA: TGCGCCAGCAGCTTGATTGGCAGCCCCCGCTCCTACGAGCAGTACTTC.

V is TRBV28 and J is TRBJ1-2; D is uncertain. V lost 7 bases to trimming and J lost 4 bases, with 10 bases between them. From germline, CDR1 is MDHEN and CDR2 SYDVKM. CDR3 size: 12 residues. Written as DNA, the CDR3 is TGTGCCAGCAATGATGTTCTCTATGGCTACACCTTC. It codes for CASNDVLYGYTF.

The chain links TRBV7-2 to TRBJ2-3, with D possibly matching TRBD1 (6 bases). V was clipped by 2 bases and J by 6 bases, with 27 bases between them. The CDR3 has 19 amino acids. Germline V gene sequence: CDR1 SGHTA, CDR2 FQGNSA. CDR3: CASSLPSPDRTFTLDTQYF. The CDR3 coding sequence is TGTGCCAGCAGCTTACCATCCCCTGACAGGACCTTCACCCTGGATACGCAGTATTTT.

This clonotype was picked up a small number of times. The CDR3 region has the DNA TGTGCCAGCAGTCCGACAGGGGGCAACAATCAGCCCCAGCATTTT. It is translated as CASSPTGGNNQPQHF. The chain is built from TRBV27 and TRBJ1-5, with 10 bases lining up with TRBD1. CDR3 length: 15 residues. V trimming: 5 bases; J trimming: 3 bases; junction bases outside the gene matches: 4. The germline V gene has CDR1 MNHEY and CDR2 SMNVEV (reference sequence).

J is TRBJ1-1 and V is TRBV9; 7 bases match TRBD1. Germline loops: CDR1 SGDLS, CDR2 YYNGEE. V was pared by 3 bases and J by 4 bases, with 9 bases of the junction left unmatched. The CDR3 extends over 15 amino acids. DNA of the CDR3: TGTGCCAGCAGCGCCCGACAGGGTCGGGGCACTGAAGCTTTCTTT. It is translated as CASSARQGRGTEAFF.

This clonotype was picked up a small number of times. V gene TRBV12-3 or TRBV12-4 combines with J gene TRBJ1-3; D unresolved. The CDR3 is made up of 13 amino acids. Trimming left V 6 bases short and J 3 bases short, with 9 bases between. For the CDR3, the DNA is TGTGCCAGCAGCCCTTTCATTGGAAACACCATATATTTT. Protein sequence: CASSPFIGNTIYF.

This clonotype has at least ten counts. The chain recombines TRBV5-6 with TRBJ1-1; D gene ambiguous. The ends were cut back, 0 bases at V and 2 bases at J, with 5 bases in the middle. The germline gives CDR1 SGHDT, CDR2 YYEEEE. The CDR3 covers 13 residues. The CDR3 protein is CASSLDLNTEAFF. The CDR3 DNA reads TGTGCCAGCAGCTTGGACCTAAACACTGAAGCTTTCTTT.

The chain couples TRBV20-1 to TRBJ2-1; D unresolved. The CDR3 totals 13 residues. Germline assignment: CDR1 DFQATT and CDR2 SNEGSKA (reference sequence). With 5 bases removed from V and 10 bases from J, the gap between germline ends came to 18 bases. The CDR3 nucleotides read TGCAGTGCTCCCACACAAAGAAATGGGGAGCAGTTCTTC. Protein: CSAPTQRNGEQFF.

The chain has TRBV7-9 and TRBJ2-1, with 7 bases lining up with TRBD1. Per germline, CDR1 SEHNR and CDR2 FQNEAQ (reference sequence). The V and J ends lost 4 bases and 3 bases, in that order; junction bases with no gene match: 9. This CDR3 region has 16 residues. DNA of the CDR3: TGTGCCAGCAGCTCACTCTCGGGACAGCACTACAATGAGCAGTTCTTC. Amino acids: CASSSLSGQHYNEQFF.

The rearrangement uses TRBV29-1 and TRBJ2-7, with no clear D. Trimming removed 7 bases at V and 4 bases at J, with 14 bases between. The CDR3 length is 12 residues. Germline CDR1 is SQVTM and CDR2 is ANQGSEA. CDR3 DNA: TGCAGCGCCATTAAGGTCGGTTACGAGCAGTACTTC. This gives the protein CSAIKVGYEQYF.

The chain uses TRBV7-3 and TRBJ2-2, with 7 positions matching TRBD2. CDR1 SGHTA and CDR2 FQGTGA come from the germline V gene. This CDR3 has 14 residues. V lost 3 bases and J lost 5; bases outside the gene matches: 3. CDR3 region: CASSFGGKTGELFF. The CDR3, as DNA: TGTGCCAGCAGCTTCGGGGGGAAAACCGGGGAGCTGTTTTTT.

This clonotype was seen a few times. The CDR3 here is CASSDVSLQGVNTEAFF. CDR3 nucleotides: TGTGCCAGCAGTGACGTCAGCCTCCAAGGGGTGAACACTGAAGCTTTCTTT. J is TRBJ1-1 and V is TRBV28; D is possibly TRBD1 (5 bases). The CDR3 extends over 17 amino acids. In germline, CDR1 is MDHEN, CDR2 SYDVKM. Trimming shortened V by 5 bases and J by 0 bases, and 19 bases separated the two germline ends.

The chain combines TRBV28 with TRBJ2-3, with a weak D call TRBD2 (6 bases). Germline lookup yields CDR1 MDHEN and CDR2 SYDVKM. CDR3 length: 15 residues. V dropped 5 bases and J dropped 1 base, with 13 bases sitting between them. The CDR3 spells CASSGGDVGTDTQYF. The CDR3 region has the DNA TGTGCCAGCAGTGGAGGGGACGTGGGCACAGATACGCAGTATTTT.

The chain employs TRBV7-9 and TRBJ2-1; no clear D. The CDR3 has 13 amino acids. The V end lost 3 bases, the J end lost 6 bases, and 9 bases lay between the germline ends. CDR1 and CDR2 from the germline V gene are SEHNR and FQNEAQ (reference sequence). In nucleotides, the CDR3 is TGTGCCAGCAGCTTCCCCCGGGCCAATGAGCAGTTCTTC. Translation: CASSFPRANEQFF.